This entry lists 16 T cell receptor beta chains sequenced from one sample in a study of shared clonotypes between healthy human individuals. Some clones are missing from TCRdb's copy, which holds only in-frame ones; the method was immunoSEQ multiplex PCR. The data contain a few million clones, around nine tenths of them seen just once; the ten biggest clones take up over 0.12%. Specimen: naive CD4+ T cells sorted from blood. The subset was: CD45RA+ positively selected. The origin of the receptors is a man aged 18-30 years in good health.

The gene calls are TRBV30 and TRBJ2-1, with D possibly TRBD1 on 5 matching bases. Germline V CDR1 and CDR2: GTSNPN, SVGIG (reference sequence). Trimming pared 2 bases from V and 4 bases from J, leaving 9 bases between. The CDR3 runs to 13 residues. The CDR3 sequence is CAWSSQDYNEQFF. The CDR3 DNA follows: TGTGCCTGGAGTTCACAGGATTACAATGAGCAGTTCTTC.

The chain joins TRBV7-9 to TRBJ2-3; no clear D. Germline V lookup: CDR1 SEHNR, CDR2 FQNEAQ (reference sequence). This CDR3 is 15 amino acids long. Trimming pared 1 base from V and 4 bases from J, leaving 12 bases between. CDR3 DNA: TGTGCCAGCAGCTTAGGTTATTTGGGCCCAGATACGCAGTATTTT. Residues: CASSLGYLGPDTQYF.

This rearrangement joins TRBV11-2 to TRBJ2-7; D is unclear. Germline V CDR1 and CDR2: SGHAT, FQNNGV. V was shortened by 0 bases and J by 1 base, with 13 bases between the two germline ends. This CDR3 region has 16 residues. Here the CDR3 reads CASSLEWGSWSYEQYF. CDR3 DNA sequence: TGTGCCAGCAGCTTAGAATGGGGTAGTTGGTCCTACGAGCAGTACTTC.

V is TRBV7-8 and J is TRBJ1-1; 7 nucleotides align to TRBD1. The CDR3 length is 18 residues. CDR1 and CDR2 (germline): SGHVS, FQNEAQ. V shed 5 bases, J shed 3 bases, and the junction held 18 bases outside the gene matches. In DNA form, the CDR3 reads TGTGCCAGCAGCCGACTCAGCAACAGGGGATCGGGGTACACTGAAGCTTTCTTT. Protein sequence: CASSRLSNRGSGYTEAFF.

This clone was seen just once. The chain recombines TRBV4-2 with TRBJ2-7; a possible D gene is TRBD2 (6 bases). The CDR3 length is 15 residues. The germline V gene encodes CDR1 LGHNA and CDR2 YNFKEQ. V shed 0 bases and J shed 1 base, with 10 bases lying between them. CDR3 sequence reads: CASSQDRLESYEQYF. The CDR3 nucleotides read TGTGCCAGCAGCCAAGATCGACTAGAATCCTACGAGCAGTACTTC.

This chain connects TRBV23-1 to TRBJ1-5; 8 positions match TRBD1. TRBV23-1 is noted as an ORF with a role that remains uncertain. The CDR3 spans 23 residues. J gave up 2 bases and V 8 bases, and 32 bases lay outside the gene matches. DNA of the CDR3: TGCGCCAGCCCAGGGACCACGTCGGACAGGGAACAAGGGACGCCGGTGGGCAATCAGCCCCAGCATTTT. Its translation: CASPGTTSDREQGTPVGNQPQHF.

The gene calls are TRBV6-5 and TRBJ2-7; TRBD1 matches 8 bases. The CDR3 extends over 15 amino acids. With V trimmed by 6 bases and J by 1 base, 8 bases remained unmatched. Germline-derived CDR1 and CDR2 are MNHEY and SVGAGI. DNA of the CDR3: TGTGCCAGCAGGGGAGACAGGGGAAGGTCCTACGAGCAGTACTTC. Translating it yields CASRGDRGRSYEQYF.

The J gene is TRBJ2-3, the V gene TRBV14; a possible D gene is TRBD2 (5 bases). Per the germline V gene, CDR1 is SGHDN and CDR2 is FVKESK. V was pared by 3 bases and J by 6 bases, with 7 bases between. The CDR3 loop spans 12 amino acids. CDR3 region: CASSQGADTQYF. In DNA form, the CDR3 reads TGTGCCAGCAGCCAGGGAGCGGATACGCAGTATTTT.

This clone was picked up one time. The chain combines TRBV7-2 with TRBJ1-4; D is perhaps TRBD1 (5 bases). The CDR3 extends over 15 amino acids. The V end lost 5 bases, the J end lost 4 bases, and 14 bases lay between the germline ends. CDR1 is SGHTA and CDR2 is FQGNSA in the germline V gene. CDR3: CASSHDRARNEKLFF. The CDR3 nucleotides are TGTGCCAGCAGCCACGACAGAGCACGTAATGAAAAACTGTTTTTT.

This sequence joins TRBV19 and TRBJ1-1; D is undetermined. Trimming removed 5 bases at V and 5 bases at J, with 12 bases between. Germline loops: CDR1 LNHDA, CDR2 SQIVND (reference sequence). The CDR3 is 13 residues long. The CDR3 nucleotides are TGTGCCAGTAGTGGTTTAGCCAGGACTGAAGCTTTCTTT. Residues: CASSGLARTEAFF.

The chain carries TRBV9 and TRBJ1-6; 7 bases align to TRBD1. There are 14 residues in the CDR3. CDR1 is SGDLS and CDR2 is YYNGEE in the germline V gene. Losses at the gene ends were 4 bases for V and 15 bases for J; bases not matched to a gene: 13. CDR3 region: CASSPRDSTLVLHF. The CDR3 coding sequence is TGTGCCAGCAGCCCCCGGGACAGCACTTTGGTCCTCCACTTT.

This rearrangement joins TRBV6-5 to TRBJ2-1, with 8 bases identical to TRBD2. The CDR3 is 16 amino acids. Trimming cost V 4 bases and J 0 bases; bases outside gene matches: 5. Per germline, CDR1 MNHEY and CDR2 SVGAGI. CDR3 nucleotides: TGTGCCAGCAGTTCACTAGCGGTGAGCTCCTACAATGAGCAGTTCTTC. Translation gives CASSSLAVSSYNEQFF.

This chain connects TRBV28 to TRBJ2-3; tentatively, D is TRBD1 (6 bases). This CDR3 has 15 amino acids. V lost 6 bases and J lost 2, with 15 bases in between. The germline V gene encodes CDR1 MDHEN and CDR2 SYDVKM. The CDR3 protein is CASSSGQIYTDTQYF. The CDR3 DNA follows: TGTGCCAGCAGCTCCGGACAGATATACACAGATACGCAGTATTTT.

The chain uses TRBV6-1 and TRBJ2-2; 11 nucleotides match TRBD2. The trim removed 0 bases at V and 8 bases at J, leaving 2 bases unmatched. Germline CDR1 MNHNS, CDR2 SASEGT. The CDR3 is made up of 15 amino acids. CDR3 amino acids: CASSEASSGRGELFF. In DNA, the CDR3 is TGTGCCAGCAGTGAAGCCTCTAGCGGGAGGGGGGAGCTGTTTTTT.

A remark on this clone: Other DNA sequences in this sample translate to the same CDR3. The rearrangement uses TRBV7-2 and TRBJ2-5, with 7 bases lining up with TRBD2. CDR3 length: 13 amino acids. Germline CDR1 reads SGHTA; CDR2 reads FQGNSA. The V and J ends lost 5 bases and 2 bases, in that order; junction bases with no gene match: 2. The DNA for the CDR3 is TGTGCCAGCAGCCGGGGAGGGCAAGAGACCCAGTACTTC. Translation: CASSRGGQETQYF.

This clone occurred a few times. The rearrangement joins TRBV19 to TRBJ1-6; 8 nucleotides agree with TRBD1. The CDR3 contains 15 residues. Germline V CDR1 and CDR2: LNHDA, SQIVND (reference sequence). With V trimmed by 6 bases and J by 5 bases, 6 bases remained unmatched. CDR3 loop: CASSSPGQDNSPLHF. The CDR3 nucleotides read TGTGCCAGTAGCTCACCGGGACAGGATAATTCACCCCTCCACTTT.